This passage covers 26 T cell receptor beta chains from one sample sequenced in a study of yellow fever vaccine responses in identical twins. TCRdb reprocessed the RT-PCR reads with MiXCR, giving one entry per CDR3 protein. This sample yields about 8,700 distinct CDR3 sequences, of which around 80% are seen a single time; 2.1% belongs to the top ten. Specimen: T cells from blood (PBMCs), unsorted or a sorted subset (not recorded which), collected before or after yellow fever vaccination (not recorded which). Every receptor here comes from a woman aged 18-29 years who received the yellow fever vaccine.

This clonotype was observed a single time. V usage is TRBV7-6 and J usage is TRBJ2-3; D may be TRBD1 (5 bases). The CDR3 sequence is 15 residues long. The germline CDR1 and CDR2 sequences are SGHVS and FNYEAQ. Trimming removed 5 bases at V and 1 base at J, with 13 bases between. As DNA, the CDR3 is TGTGCCAGCAGCCCCAGCCAGGGCGGCACAGATACGCAGTATTTT. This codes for CASSPSQGGTDTQYF. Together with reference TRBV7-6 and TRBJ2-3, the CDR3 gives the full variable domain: GAGVSQSPRYKVTKRGQDVALRCDPISGHVSLYWYRQALGQGPEFLTYFNYEAQQDKSGLPNDRFSAERPEGSISTLTIQRTEQRDSAMYRCASSPSQGGTDTQYFGPGTRLTVL.

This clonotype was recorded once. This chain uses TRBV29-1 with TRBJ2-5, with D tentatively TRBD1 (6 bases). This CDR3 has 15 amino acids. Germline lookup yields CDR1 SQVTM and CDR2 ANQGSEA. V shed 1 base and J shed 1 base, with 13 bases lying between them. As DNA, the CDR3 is TGCAGCGTTGAAGGGCAGGGACACCTCCAAGAGACCCAGTACTTC. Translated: CSVEGQGHLQETQYF. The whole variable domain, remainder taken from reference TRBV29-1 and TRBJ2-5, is SAVISQKPSRDICQRGTSLTIQCQVDSQVTMMFWYRQQPGQSLTLIATANQGSEATYESGFVIDKFPISRPNLTFSTLTVSNMSPEDSSIYLCSVEGQGHLQETQYFGPGTRLLVL.

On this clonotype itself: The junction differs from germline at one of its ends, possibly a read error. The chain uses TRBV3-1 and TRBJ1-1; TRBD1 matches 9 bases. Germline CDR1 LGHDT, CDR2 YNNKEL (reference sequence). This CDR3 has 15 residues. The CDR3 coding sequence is TGTGCCAGCAGCCACACAGACAGGGGGGTTACTGAAGTTTTCTTT. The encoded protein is CASSHTDRGVTEVFF. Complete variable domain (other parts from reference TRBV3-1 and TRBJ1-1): DTAVSQTPKYLVTQMGNDKSIKCEQNLGHDTMYWYKQDSKKFLKIMFSYNNKELIINETVPNRFSPKSPDKAHLNLHINSLELGDSAVYFCASSHTDRGVTEVFFGQGTRLTVV.

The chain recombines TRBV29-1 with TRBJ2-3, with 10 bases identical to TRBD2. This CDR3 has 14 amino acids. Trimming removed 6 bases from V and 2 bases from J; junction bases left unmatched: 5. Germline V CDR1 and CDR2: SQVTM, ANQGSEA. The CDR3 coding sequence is TGCAGCGTAAAACTAGCGGGGACCACAGATACGCAGTATTTT. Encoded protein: CSVKLAGTTDTQYF.

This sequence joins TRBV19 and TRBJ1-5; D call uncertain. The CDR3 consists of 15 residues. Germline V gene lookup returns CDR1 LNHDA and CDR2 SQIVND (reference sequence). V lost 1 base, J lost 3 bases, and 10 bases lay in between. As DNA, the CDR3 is TGTGCCAGTAGTATAGGGACGGTGAACAATCAGCCCCAGCATTTT. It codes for CASSIGTVNNQPQHF.

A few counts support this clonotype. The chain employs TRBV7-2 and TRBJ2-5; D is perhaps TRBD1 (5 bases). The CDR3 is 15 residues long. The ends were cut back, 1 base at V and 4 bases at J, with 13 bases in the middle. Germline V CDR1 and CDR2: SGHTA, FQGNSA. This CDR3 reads CASSLGQGMGETQYF. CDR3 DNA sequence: TGTGCCAGCAGCTTAGGGCAGGGTATGGGAGAGACCCAGTACTTC.

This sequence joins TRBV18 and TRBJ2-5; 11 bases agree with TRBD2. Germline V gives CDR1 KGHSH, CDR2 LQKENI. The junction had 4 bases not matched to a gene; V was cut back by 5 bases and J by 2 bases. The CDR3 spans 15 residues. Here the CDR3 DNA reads TGTGCCAGCTCAACGGGACTAGCGGTACAAGAGACCCAGTACTTC. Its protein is CASSTGLAVQETQYF.

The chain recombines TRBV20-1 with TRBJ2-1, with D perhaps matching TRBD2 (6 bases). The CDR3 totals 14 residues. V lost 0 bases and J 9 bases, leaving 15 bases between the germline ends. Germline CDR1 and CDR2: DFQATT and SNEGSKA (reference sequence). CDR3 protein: CSARDGVAATEQFF. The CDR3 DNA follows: TGCAGTGCTAGAGATGGAGTAGCGGCAACTGAGCAGTTCTTC.

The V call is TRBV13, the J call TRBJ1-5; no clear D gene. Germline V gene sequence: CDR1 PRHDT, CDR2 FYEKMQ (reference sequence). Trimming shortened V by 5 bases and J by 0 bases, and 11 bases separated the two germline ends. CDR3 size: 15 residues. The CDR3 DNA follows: TGTGCCAGCAGCCTCCGGGGTGGTAGCAATCAGCCCCAGCATTTT. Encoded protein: CASSLRGGSNQPQHF.

The chain's CDR3 is CATVAVMNTGELFF. The CDR3 DNA reads TGTGCCACCGTTGCGGTTATGAACACCGGGGAGCTGTTTTTT. The chain couples TRBV2 to TRBJ2-2; D unclear. The CDR3 is 14 residues long. Germline-derived CDR1 and CDR2 are SNHLY and FYNNEI. V was shortened by 10 bases and J by 1 base, with 13 bases between the two germline ends.

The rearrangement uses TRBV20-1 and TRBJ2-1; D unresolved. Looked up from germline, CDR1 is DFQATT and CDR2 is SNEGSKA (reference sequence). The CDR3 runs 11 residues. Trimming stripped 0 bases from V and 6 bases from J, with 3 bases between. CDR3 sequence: CSARDGNEQFF. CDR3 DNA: TGCAGTGCTAGAGACGGCAATGAGCAGTTCTTC.

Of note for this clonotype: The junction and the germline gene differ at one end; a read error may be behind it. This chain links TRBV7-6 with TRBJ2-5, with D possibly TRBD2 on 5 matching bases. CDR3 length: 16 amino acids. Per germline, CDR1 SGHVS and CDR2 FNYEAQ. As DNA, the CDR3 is TGTGCCAGCAGCTTAGAAGCGACGGGATTTCCGGAGATCCAGTACTTC. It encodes CASSLEATGFPEIQYF.

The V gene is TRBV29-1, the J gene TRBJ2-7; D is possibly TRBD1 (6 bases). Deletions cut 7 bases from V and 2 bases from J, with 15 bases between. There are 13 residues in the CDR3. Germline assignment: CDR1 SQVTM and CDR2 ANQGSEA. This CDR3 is CSGSQGLAYEQYF. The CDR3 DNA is TGCAGCGGATCACAGGGTCTGGCCTACGAGCAGTACTTC.

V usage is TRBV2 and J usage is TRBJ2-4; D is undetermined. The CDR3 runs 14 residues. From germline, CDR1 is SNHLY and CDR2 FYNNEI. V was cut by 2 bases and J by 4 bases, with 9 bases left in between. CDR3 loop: CASSERQSKNIQYF. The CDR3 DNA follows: TGTGCCAGCAGTGAACGGCAGTCTAAAAACATTCAGTACTTC.

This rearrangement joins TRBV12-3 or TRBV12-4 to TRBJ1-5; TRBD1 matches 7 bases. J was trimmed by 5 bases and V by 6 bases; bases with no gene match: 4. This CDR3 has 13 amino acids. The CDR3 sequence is CASRPDRDQPQHF. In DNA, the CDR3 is TGTGCCAGCAGACCCGACAGGGATCAGCCCCAGCATTTT.

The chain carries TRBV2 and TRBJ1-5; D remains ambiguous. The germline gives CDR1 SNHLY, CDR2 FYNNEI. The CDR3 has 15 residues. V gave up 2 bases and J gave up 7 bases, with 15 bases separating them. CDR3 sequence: CASSESGHLRQPQHF. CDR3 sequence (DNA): TGTGCCAGCAGTGAATCGGGCCACCTTAGGCAGCCCCAGCATTTT.

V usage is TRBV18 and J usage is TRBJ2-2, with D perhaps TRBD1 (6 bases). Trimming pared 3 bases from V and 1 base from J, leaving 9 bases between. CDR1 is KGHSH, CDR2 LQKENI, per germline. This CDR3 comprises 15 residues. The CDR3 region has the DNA TGTGCCAGCTCACCGTCGACAGGGAACACCGGGGAGCTGTTTTTT. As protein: CASSPSTGNTGELFF.

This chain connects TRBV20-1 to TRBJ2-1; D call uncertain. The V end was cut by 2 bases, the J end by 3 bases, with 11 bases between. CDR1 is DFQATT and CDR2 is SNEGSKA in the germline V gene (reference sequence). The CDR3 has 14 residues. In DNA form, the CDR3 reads TGCAGTGCTAGACTAGTCGAGGACTACAATGAGCAGTTCTTC. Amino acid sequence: CSARLVEDYNEQFF.

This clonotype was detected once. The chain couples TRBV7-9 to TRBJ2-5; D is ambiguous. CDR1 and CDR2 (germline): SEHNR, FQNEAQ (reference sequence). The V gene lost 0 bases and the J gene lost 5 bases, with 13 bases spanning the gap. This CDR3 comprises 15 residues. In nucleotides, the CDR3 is TGTGCCAGCAGCTTAGCGTCGGTTTTGGCGGAGACCCAGTACTTC. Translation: CASSLASVLAETQYF.

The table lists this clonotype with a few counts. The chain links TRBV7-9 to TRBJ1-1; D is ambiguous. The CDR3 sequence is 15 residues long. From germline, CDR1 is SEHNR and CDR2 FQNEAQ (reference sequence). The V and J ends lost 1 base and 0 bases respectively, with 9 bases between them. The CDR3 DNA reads TGTGCCAGCAGCTTAGATGGGGTTGTGAACACTGAAGCTTTCTTT. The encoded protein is CASSLDGVVNTEAFF.

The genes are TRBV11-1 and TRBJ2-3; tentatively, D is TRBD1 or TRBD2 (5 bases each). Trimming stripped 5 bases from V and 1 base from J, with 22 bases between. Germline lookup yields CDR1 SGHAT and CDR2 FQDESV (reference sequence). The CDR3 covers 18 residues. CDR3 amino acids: CASSAYEGPRSRTDTQYF. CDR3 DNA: TGTGCCAGCAGCGCCTACGAGGGACCGAGGTCACGCACAGATACGCAGTATTTT. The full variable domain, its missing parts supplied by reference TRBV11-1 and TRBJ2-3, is EAEVAQSPRYKITEKSQAVAFWCDPISGHATLYWYRQILGQGPELLVQFQDESVVDDSQLPKDRFSAERLKGVDSTLKIQPAELGDSAMYLCASSAYEGPRSRTDTQYFGPGTRLTVL.

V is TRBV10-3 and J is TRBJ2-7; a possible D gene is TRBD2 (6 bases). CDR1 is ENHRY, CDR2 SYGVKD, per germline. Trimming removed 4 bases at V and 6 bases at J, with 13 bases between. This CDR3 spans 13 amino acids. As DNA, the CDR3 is TGTGCCATCAGTGCGGTCCCGGAGGGCGAGCAGTACTTC. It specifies CAISAVPEGEQYF.

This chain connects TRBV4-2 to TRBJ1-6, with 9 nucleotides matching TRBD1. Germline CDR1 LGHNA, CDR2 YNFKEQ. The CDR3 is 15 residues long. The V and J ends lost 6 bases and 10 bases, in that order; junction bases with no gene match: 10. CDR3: CASRTDRGVRSPLHF. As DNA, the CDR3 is TGTGCCAGCAGAACCGACAGGGGGGTTCGATCACCCCTCCACTTT.

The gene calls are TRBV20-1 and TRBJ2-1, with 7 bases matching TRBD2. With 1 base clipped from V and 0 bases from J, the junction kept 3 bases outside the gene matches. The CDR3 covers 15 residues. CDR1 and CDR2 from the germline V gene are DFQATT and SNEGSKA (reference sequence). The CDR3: CSARGPSGSYNEQFF. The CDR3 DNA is TGCAGTGCTAGAGGTCCTAGCGGCTCCTACAATGAGCAGTTCTTC.

The CDR3 DNA follows: TGTGCCAGCAGCTTTCTCAGCGGGGTTGGCGGGGAGCTGTTTTTT. Translation: CASSFLSGVGGELFF. J is TRBJ2-2 and V is TRBV11-2; 7 positions agree with TRBD2. Unmatched junction bases numbered 8, after V lost 3 bases and J lost 7 bases. Germline V gives CDR1 SGHAT, CDR2 FQNNGV. The CDR3 runs to 15 residues.

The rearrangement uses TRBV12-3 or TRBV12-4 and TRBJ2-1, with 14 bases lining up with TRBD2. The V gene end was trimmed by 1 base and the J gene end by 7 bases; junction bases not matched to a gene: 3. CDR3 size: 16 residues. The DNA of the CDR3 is TGTGCCAGCAGTTTAGGGGGACTAGCGGGAGCAAATGAGCAGTTCTTC. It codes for CASSLGGLAGANEQFF.